This T cell receptor (beta chain) appears in the sequencing data of a study of T-cell memory formation after mild COVID-19. Study-level information: Across donors, TCR clusters were largely donor specific.

Regarding this clonotype: Its antigen is unidentified.

General study findings and limits: Confirmation of SARS-CoV-2 specificity was lacking for second-wave clones peaking day 37. CD4+ contracting clones were found mainly in CM and EM, and CD8+ ones in EMRA.

TCRdb processed the 5' RACE reads anew with MiXCR; each CDR3 protein has one entry. This sample has hundreds of thousands of distinct CDR3 sequences; around 15% occur once, and the top ten carry 22%. This CDR3 spans 19 amino acids. Germline CDR1 MGHRA, CDR2 YSYEKL. Trimming took 1 base from V and 0 from J; bases not matched to a gene: 12. The sequenced material came from PBMCs or a T cell subset sorted from them (not recorded which). V is TRBV4-1 and J is TRBJ2-1; 7 bases fit TRBD2. The receptor's source is a man younger than 35 who had mild COVID-19 (a few samples of this study predate the infection). Cell type and time point are not known. The CDR3 DNA follows: TGCGCCAGCAGCCAAGGGGGGACGGGGAGGGGAAGCTCCTACAATGAGCAGTTCTTC. This sequence encodes CASSQGGTGRGSSYNEQFF.